The 7 T cell receptor beta chains below all came from one sample that was sequenced in a study of blood T cells in healthy people across ages. Together with a sample-barcoded 5' primer, a J-beta primer mix was included in a second PCR lasting roughly 6 to 12 cycles. TCRdb analysed the 5' RACE reads with MiXCR anew, one entry per CDR3 protein. This sample carries about 1.6 million distinct CDR3 sequences, around 35% of them seen once, and the ten largest clones take 11%. Sequencing was performed on blood. These receptors were collected from a woman aged 25 to 39 in good health.

The chain carries TRBV28 and TRBJ2-1, with D perhaps matching TRBD2 (6 bases). Germline V lookup: CDR1 MDHEN, CDR2 SYDVKM. The V end was cut by 3 bases, the J end by 1 base, with 22 bases between. The CDR3 runs 19 residues. The CDR3 spells CASSFGHGPLARSYNEQFF. Here the CDR3 DNA reads TGTGCCAGCAGTTTTGGCCACGGGCCCCTAGCGAGATCCTACAATGAGCAGTTCTTC.

V gene TRBV6-6 combines with J gene TRBJ1-6; a weak D match, TRBD1 (5 bases). V lost 7 bases and J 10 bases, leaving 11 bases between the germline ends. CDR3 length equals 12 residues. Per the germline V gene, CDR1 is MNHNY and CDR2 is SVGAGI (reference sequence). The CDR3 is CASTEQGSPLHF. The CDR3, as DNA: TGTGCCAGCACCGAGCAGGGATCACCCCTCCACTTT.

The rearrangement uses TRBV5-1 and TRBJ2-1, with 8 bases lining up with TRBD1. The CDR3 has 17 amino acids. Germline V gives CDR1 SGHRS, CDR2 YFSETQ. Trimming at V came to 3 bases and at J to 2 bases, leaving 10 bases not matched to a gene. CDR3 in amino acids: CASSYDGQGLTYNEQFF. The DNA for the CDR3 is TGCGCCAGCAGCTATGACGGACAGGGCCTTACCTACAATGAGCAGTTCTTC.

CDR3 loop: CASSMGAGQETQYF. The CDR3 DNA follows: TGTGCCAGTAGTATGGGGGCGGGCCAAGAGACCCAGTACTTC. This chain links TRBV19 with TRBJ2-5; D perhaps matches TRBD1 (6 bases). The CDR3 loop spans 14 amino acids. Germline values: CDR1 LNHDA, CDR2 SQIVND (reference sequence). Between the trimmed V and J ends, which lost 3 bases and 1 base, there was a span of 9 bases.

To note about this clonotype: This sequence may be a read error, since a much larger clone differs from it by one base. The rearrangement joins TRBV10-3 to TRBJ2-1, with D hard to call. Germline assignment: CDR1 ENHRY and CDR2 SYGVKD. CDR3 length: 13 amino acids. The CDR3 sequence: CAISLDRNNERFF. For the CDR3, the DNA is TGTGCCATCAGCTTGGACCGTAACAATGAGCGGTTCTTC.

This clonotype has ten or more counts. V and J are TRBV4-1 and TRBJ2-7, with 13 bases aligning to TRBD2. J lost 9 bases, V lost 0 bases, and 5 bases had no gene match. The CDR3 contains 15 residues. Germline CDR1 and CDR2: MGHRA and YSYEKL. CDR3 in amino acids: CASSQDGLAGVRQYF. In DNA, the CDR3 is TGCGCCAGCAGCCAAGATGGACTAGCGGGAGTAAGGCAGTACTTC.

The V gene is TRBV28, the J gene TRBJ2-1, with 8 positions matching TRBD2. The V gene end was trimmed by 4 bases and the J gene end by 2 bases; junction bases not matched to a gene: 7. The CDR3 has 16 amino acids. Germline lookup yields CDR1 MDHEN and CDR2 SYDVKM. CDR3 loop: CASSSHHSGTYNEQFF. The CDR3 nucleotides are TGTGCCAGCAGTTCGCACCATAGCGGGACCTACAATGAGCAGTTCTTC.